Given below is one T cell receptor (beta chain) in context. Its cognate antigen is unknown. Germline V gene sequence: CDR1 SEHNR, CDR2 FQNEAQ (reference sequence). The CDR3 has 18 amino acids. V lost 1 base to trimming and J lost 0 bases; unmatched junction nucleotides: 8. Central memory, naive, regulatory and stem cell-like memory CD4+ cells were sorted by CD45RO/CCR7/CD25/CD127/CD95/CD27. The sample is drawn from a study of beta chain features in type 1 diabetes. Points from the study as a whole: Researchers report that Type 1 diabetes patients had moderately but significantly shorter TCRB CDR3s across all four CD4+ subsets. Whatever favoring of shorter templates PCR might show would apply equally to patients and controls.

The study reverse transcribed the entire isolated RNA, so it sequenced expressed TCRB transcripts. The assay was immunoSEQ multiplex PCR, and TCRdb's table has in-frame clones only and misses some. The sample has around 160,000 clones; 50% to 70% are singletons. The sequence derives from a man aged 25 to 45 with type 1 diabetes. The chain links TRBV7-9 to TRBJ1-4; 7 positions agree with TRBD1. The sequenced material came from naive CD4+ T cells from blood. CDR3 amino acids: CASSLDGRGETTNEKLFF. CDR3 DNA sequence: TGTGCCAGCAGCTTAGACGGCAGGGGGGAGACAACTAATGAAAAACTGTTTTTT.